Below, 30 T cell receptor beta chains from the same sample are listed, as sequenced in a study of shared T cell receptors in the human thymus. Here immunoSEQ multiplex PCR was the method, and the copy in TCRdb shows in-frame clones only, minus some. This sample yields 700,000 or so clones, of which approximately 83% are seen a single time; under 0.012% belongs to the top ten. In addition, the sample was reused for a study of human thymus T cells.

Sequencing was done on a sample of thymocytes. These receptors all stem from a girl younger than two with a congenital heart defect.

This CDR3 reads CASIGPGTNEKLFF. The CDR3 nucleotides read TGTGCCAGTATTGGGCCGGGGACTAATGAAAAACTGTTTTTT. The chain uses TRBV19 and TRBJ1-4, with D unclear. Germline values: CDR1 LNHDA, CDR2 SQIVND (reference sequence). The CDR3 extends over 14 amino acids. The V end lost 7 bases, the J end lost 2 bases, and 11 bases lay between the germline ends. The full variable domain, completed using reference TRBV19 and TRBJ1-4, is DGGITQSPKYLFRKEGQNVTLSCEQNLNHDAMYWYRQDPGQGLRLIYYSQIVNDFQKGDIAEGYSVSREKKESFPLTVTSAQKNPTAFYLCASIGPGTNEKLFFGSGTQLSVL.

The chain is built from TRBV7-2 and TRBJ2-3, with 10 bases matching TRBD2. V gave up 8 bases and J gave up 6 bases; unmatched junction bases: 14. This CDR3 is built from 16 residues. Germline V gene data show CDR1 as SGHTA and CDR2 as FQGNSA. CDR3 nucleotides: TGTGCCAGCCACCGCCCGAGCGGGGGGGCCAGGGATACGCAGTATTTT. This codes for CASHRPSGGARDTQYF.

V is TRBV27 and J is TRBJ1-5; 7 bases agree with TRBD1. V lost 6 bases, J lost 9 bases, and 8 bases stayed unmatched. From germline, CDR1 is MNHEY and CDR2 SMNVEV (reference sequence). This CDR3 spans 13 amino acids. The CDR3 spells CASSSTGVRPQHF. The DNA of the CDR3 is TGTGCCAGCAGCTCAACAGGGGTTCGGCCCCAGCATTTT.

This clone was detected only a few times. Other DNA variants within this sample encode the same CDR3. V and J are TRBV6-5 and TRBJ2-7; D unclear. V lost 2 bases, J lost 0 bases, and 5 bases lay in between. Per germline, CDR1 MNHEY and CDR2 SVGAGI. The CDR3 length is 13 residues. CDR3 sequence (DNA): TGTGCCAGCAGTTACGACTCCTCCTACGAGCAGTACTTC. The encoded protein is CASSYDSSYEQYF.

This clone has only one observation. The chain carries TRBV27 and TRBJ1-4; 8 nucleotides agree with TRBD1. Germline trimming cut 2 bases from V and 7 bases from J; bases unmatched to any gene: 9. This CDR3 is built from 16 residues. Per the germline V gene, CDR1 is MNHEY and CDR2 is SMNVEV (reference sequence). The CDR3 reads CASSLRAGTGREKLFF. The CDR3 coding sequence is TGTGCCAGCAGTTTAAGGGCCGGGACAGGCCGTGAAAAACTGTTTTTT.

V and J are TRBV12-5 and TRBJ2-3; TRBD2 matches at 8 bases. CDR3 length: 14 residues. Unmatched junction bases numbered 7, after V lost 5 bases and J lost 6 bases. Germline loops: CDR1 LGHNT, CDR2 FRNRAP. The CDR3 coding sequence is TGTGCTAGTGGTCCAGGGACTAGTCGGGATACGCAGTATTTT. Translating it yields CASGPGTSRDTQYF.

The chain couples TRBV5-4 to TRBJ2-7, with D tentatively TRBD2 (6 bases). The CDR3 is made up of 15 amino acids. V dropped 5 bases and J dropped 0 bases, with 15 bases sitting between them. Germline V CDR1 and CDR2: SGHNT, YYREEE (reference sequence). The CDR3 reads CASSSVAESSYEQYF. The DNA of the CDR3 is TGTGCCAGCAGTTCGGTAGCGGAATCCTCCTACGAGCAGTACTTC.

The table lists this clone with a count of one. The V call is TRBV7-2, the J call TRBJ2-3; 14 bases map to TRBD2. CDR1 SGHTA and CDR2 FQGNSA come from the germline V gene. The length of the CDR3 is 18 residues. With V trimmed by 6 bases and J by 2 bases, 10 bases remained unmatched. The CDR3, as DNA: TGTGCCAGCAGTTTCGGAAGACTAGCGGGGGGGAACACAGATACGCAGTATTTT. Protein product: CASSFGRLAGGNTDTQYF.

The V and J genes are TRBV9 and TRBJ1-2; 7 bases are a match to TRBD1. The CDR3 consists of 14 residues. The V segment lost 0 bases and the J segment 5 bases; nucleotides outside the gene matches: 4. Looked up from germline, CDR1 is SGDLS and CDR2 is YYNGEE. In DNA form, the CDR3 reads TGTGCCAGCAGCGTAGTTGGGGGACAGTATGGCTACACCTTC. It translates to CASSVVGGQYGYTF.

The rearrangement uses TRBV2 and TRBJ2-5; weak D call: TRBD1 (6 bases). Germline V gene sequence: CDR1 SNHLY, CDR2 FYNNEI. CDR3 length: 14 amino acids. V lost 10 bases, J lost 2 bases, and 17 bases lay in between. The CDR3 DNA sequence: TGTGCCATGTTGTCCGTGGACAGACAAGAGACCCAGTACTTC. Translating gives CAMLSVDRQETQYF.

This chain joins TRBV14 and TRBJ2-7, with a tentative D call TRBD1 (5 bases). The CDR3 sequence is 17 residues long. Germline V gene sequence: CDR1 SGHDN, CDR2 FVKESK. Deletions cut 0 bases from V and 0 bases from J, with 15 bases between. CDR3 nucleotide sequence: TGTGCCAGCAGCCAAGAGTTTAGACAGAGTGCCTCCTACGAGCAGTACTTC. Its translation is CASSQEFRQSASYEQYF.

This sequence joins TRBV28 and TRBJ2-7; D not certain. Looked up from germline, CDR1 is MDHEN and CDR2 is SYDVKM. The germline V and J ends were trimmed by 1 base and 7 bases, with 11 bases remaining between them. The CDR3 consists of 13 residues. The CDR3 protein is CASSLYQRGEQYF. CDR3 nucleotides: TGTGCCAGCAGTTTATACCAACGAGGAGAGCAGTACTTC.

The rearrangement links TRBV19 to TRBJ1-5; TRBD1 agrees at 11 bases. V shed 5 bases, J shed 5 bases, and the junction held 8 bases outside the gene matches. In germline, CDR1 is LNHDA, CDR2 SQIVND (reference sequence). The CDR3 runs to 16 residues. CDR3 region: CASSPWDRGRDQPQHF. The CDR3 bases are TGTGCCAGTAGTCCCTGGGACAGGGGGAGAGATCAGCCCCAGCATTTT.

The V and J genes are TRBV14 and TRBJ1-1; D not certain. The CDR3 consists of 14 residues. Trimming shortened V by 2 bases and J by 0 bases, and 7 bases separated the two germline ends. Germline V lookup: CDR1 SGHDN, CDR2 FVKESK. The CDR3 nucleotides are TGTGCCAGCAGCCAAACCGAGTTGAACACTGAAGCTTTCTTT. Its protein is CASSQTELNTEAFF.

The chain uses TRBV9 and TRBJ1-2, with 8 bases identical to TRBD1. Trimming took 5 bases from V and 4 from J; bases not matched to a gene: 4. Germline V gene lookup returns CDR1 SGDLS and CDR2 YYNGEE. The CDR3 sequence is 13 residues long. The CDR3 sequence is CASRDRDFYGYTF. Written as DNA, the CDR3 is TGTGCCAGCAGGGACAGGGACTTCTATGGCTACACCTTC.

The chain carries TRBV5-1 and TRBJ1-2; possibly TRBD1 for D (6 bases). V lost 9 bases, J lost 4 bases, and 22 bases lay in between. The CDR3 length is 15 residues. In germline, CDR1 is SGHRS, CDR2 YFSETQ. The CDR3 DNA follows: TGCGCCACCTCACAGGGCCCTGCTGAGCTCTATGGCTACACCTTC. Residues: CATSQGPAELYGYTF.

The gene calls are TRBV21-1 and TRBJ1-6; the DNA was not compared with TRBD1, the D call given in the table. TRBV21-1 is termed a pseudogene. This CDR3 is built from 16 residues. The DNA of the CDR3 is TGTGCCAGCAGCAAAGCGGCACCCTGCTATAATTCACCCCTCCACTTT. Protein: CASSKAAPCYNSPLHF.

The gene calls are TRBV9 and TRBJ2-3; 10 nucleotides match TRBD1. CDR1 and CDR2 (germline): SGDLS, YYNGEE. The ends lost 4 bases at V and 2 bases at J; junction bases unmatched: 10. The CDR3 extends over 17 amino acids. The CDR3: CASSTSLGTGDTDTQYF. The CDR3 DNA is TGTGCCAGCAGCACCTCCCTCGGGACAGGGGACACAGATACGCAGTATTTT.

The chain carries TRBV5-1 and TRBJ1-1, with 7 positions matching TRBD1. This CDR3 has 15 amino acids. Trimming removed 4 bases from V and 7 bases from J; junction bases left unmatched: 13. Germline V gene data show CDR1 as SGHRS and CDR2 as YFSETQ. CDR3 sequence (DNA): TGCGCCAGCAGCCCCCCGGGGACAGCCGATCTTGAAGCTTTCTTT. It encodes CASSPPGTADLEAFF.

V gene TRBV18 combines with J gene TRBJ2-3, with a tentative D call TRBD2 (5 bases). Germline V gives CDR1 KGHSH, CDR2 LQKENI. The CDR3 has 17 residues. Between the trimmed V and J ends, which lost 0 bases and 3 bases, there was a span of 16 bases. CDR3 residues: CASSPPYRGYATDTQYF. CDR3 nucleotide sequence: TGTGCCAGCTCACCACCTTACCGGGGTTATGCTACAGATACGCAGTATTTT. The whole variable domain, filled in from reference TRBV18 and TRBJ2-3, reads NAGVMQNPRHLVRRRGQEARLRCSPMKGHSHVYWYRQLPEEGLKFMVYLQKENIIDESGMPKERFSAEFPKEGPSILRIQQVVRGDSAAYFCASSPPYRGYATDTQYFGPGTRLTVL.

The V gene is TRBV5-6, the J gene TRBJ1-1; 9 nucleotides line up with TRBD1. The junction had 7 bases not matched to a gene; V was cut back by 4 bases and J by 0 bases. The CDR3 totals 16 residues. CDR1 and CDR2 from the germline V gene are SGHDT and YYEEEE. CDR3 residues: CASSRWTGAMNTEAFF. CDR3 nucleotide sequence: TGTGCCAGCAGCCGCTGGACAGGGGCGATGAACACTGAAGCTTTCTTT.

The rearrangement uses TRBV9 and TRBJ1-2, with 12 bases matching TRBD1. The CDR3 totals 18 residues. Looked up from germline, CDR1 is SGDLS and CDR2 is YYNGEE. The junction had 9 bases not matched to a gene; V was cut back by 2 bases and J by 1 base. The CDR3 here is CASSVTGTGGWYNYGYTF. In DNA form, the CDR3 reads TGTGCCAGCAGCGTTACGGGGACAGGGGGCTGGTATAACTATGGCTACACCTTC. The variable domain in full, completed from reference TRBV9 and TRBJ1-2, reads DSGVTQTPKHLITATGQRVTLRCSPRSGDLSVYWYQQSLDQGLQFLIQYYNGEERAKGNILERFSAQQFPDLHSELNLSSLELGDSALYFCASSVTGTGGWYNYGYTFGSGTRLTVV.

This clone has more than one count but fewer than ten. The J gene is TRBJ2-1, the V gene TRBV7-9; TRBD2 matches at 11 bases. There are 18 residues in the CDR3. V trimming: 2 bases; J trimming: 5 bases; junction bases outside the gene matches: 11. Germline CDR1 and CDR2: SEHNR and FQNEAQ (reference sequence). The CDR3 sequence: CASSLSSGGAIINNEQFF. In DNA form, the CDR3 reads TGTGCCAGCAGCTTAAGTAGCGGGGGGGCCATTATAAACAATGAGCAGTTCTTC.

The chain uses TRBV10-3 and TRBJ2-5; maybe TRBD2 (6 bases). The end of the DNA fits TRBJ2-7 better, so the J call may be wrong. Germline V CDR1 and CDR2: ENHRY, SYGVKD. CDR3 length: 16 residues. The CDR3 is CAISDWGTGADYEQYF. The CDR3 DNA reads TGTGCCATCAGTGATTGGGGGACGGGAGCTGATTACGAGCAGTACTTC.

This clone has a handful of counts. The V and J genes are TRBV5-6 and TRBJ2-4; 7 bases map to TRBD1. Germline assignment: CDR1 SGHDT and CDR2 YYEEEE. This CDR3 spans 15 amino acids. The junction had 4 bases not matched to a gene; V was cut back by 0 bases and J by 4 bases. The chain's CDR3 is CASSLGSQGKNIQYF. In nucleotides, the CDR3 is TGTGCCAGCAGCTTGGGGTCACAGGGGAAAAACATTCAGTACTTC.

The chain joins TRBV2 to TRBJ2-6; D possibly corresponds to TRBD1 (6 bases). Trimming left V 4 bases short and J 0 bases short, with 19 bases between. The CDR3 has 19 amino acids. Per germline, CDR1 SNHLY and CDR2 FYNNEI. The CDR3 nucleotides read TGTGCCAGCAGTGGAGACAACTACGACAGGTCCTCTGGGGCCAACGTCCTGACTTTC. Translating gives CASSGDNYDRSSGANVLTF.

The chain has TRBV6-5 and TRBJ2-5; 11 bases map to TRBD2. The CDR3 runs 14 residues. The V and J ends lost 4 bases and 4 bases, in that order; junction bases with no gene match: 2. The germline V gene has CDR1 MNHEY and CDR2 SVGAGI. DNA for the CDR3: TGTGCCAGCAGTTCGACTAGCGGGGCAGAGACCCAGTACTTC. Translation gives CASSSTSGAETQYF.

The chain uses TRBV15 and TRBJ2-6, with D perhaps TRBD1 (7 bases). V lost 0 bases and J lost 0, with 12 bases in between. Germline values: CDR1 LNHNV, CDR2 YYDKDF (reference sequence). The CDR3 spans 18 residues. CDR3 DNA sequence: TGTGCCACCAGCAGAGATCAGGGGGGACCCTCTGGGGCCAACGTCCTGACTTTC. It translates to CATSRDQGGPSGANVLTF.

The chain couples TRBV5-6 to TRBJ1-5; D is uncertain. Germline V gives CDR1 SGHDT, CDR2 YYEEEE. This CDR3 has 15 amino acids. The V end was cut by 0 bases, the J end by 1 base, with 8 bases between. The CDR3 sequence is CASSLDGESNQPQHF. The CDR3 DNA reads as TGTGCCAGCAGCTTGGACGGTGAAAGCAATCAGCCCCAGCATTTT.

The chain carries TRBV7-9 and TRBJ1-2; D is undetermined. Germline lookup yields CDR1 SEHNR and CDR2 FQNEAQ (reference sequence). CDR3 size: 14 residues. Trimming shortened V by 1 base and J by 0 bases, and 6 bases separated the two germline ends. The CDR3 sequence is CASSLGGSNYGYTF. The CDR3 DNA sequence: TGTGCCAGCAGCTTAGGCGGTTCTAACTATGGCTACACCTTC.